This is a list of T cell receptor beta chains from one sample in a study of glioma-infiltrating T cells after dendritic cell vaccination. The method was immunoSEQ multiplex PCR; TCRdb's version includes in-frame clones alone and lacks a portion of them. The sample lists approximately 100,000 clones; more than 80% were seen once. The source was blood, collected before dendritic cell vaccination. Source of these receptors: a human donor with glioblastoma. CDR3s include the opening cysteine and the closing phenylalanine or tryptophan. A D gene is named only where the DNA matches it firmly. Expanded clones are given a class, and other clones once, few, many or no size at all.

clone_size	d_call	v_call	j_call	cdr3_aa	cdr3_nt
NA	NA	TRBV5-1	TRBJ2-7	CASSLRDNSGGPYEQYF	TGCGCCAGCAGCTTGCGGGACAACTCAGGAGGCCCCTACGAGCAGTACTTC
NA	TRBD1	TRBV19	TRBJ1-5	CASSLATGGLGQPQHF	TGTGCCAGTAGTCTGGCGACAGGGGGCCTCGGTCAGCCCCAGCATTTT
NA	TRBD1	TRBV18	TRBJ1-2	CASSAGTGERGYGYTF	TGTGCCAGCTCCGCCGGGACAGGGGAAAGGGGTTATGGCTACACCTTC
NA	TRBD1	TRBV11-2	TRBJ1-1	CASLQGTGDTEAFF	TGTGCCAGCCTCCAGGGGACAGGGGACACTGAAGCTTTCTTT
NA	TRBD1	TRBV19	TRBJ1-5	CASSIRDRVRPQHF	TGTGCCAGTAGTATACGGGACAGGGTACGGCCCCAGCATTTT
NA	NA	TRBV7-9	TRBJ1-4	CASSLDAGDAEKLFF	TGTGCCAGCAGCTTAGATGCGGGGGATGCTGAAAAACTGTTTTTT
NA	NA	TRBV5-4	TRBJ1-2	CASSLKGVEYGYTF	TGTGCCAGCAGCCTCAAGGGAGTTGAGTATGGCTACACCTTC
NA	TRBD1	TRBV19	TRBJ1-2	CASLDRVNYGYTF	TGTGCCAGTCTTGACAGGGTAAACTATGGCTACACCTTC
few	NA	TRBV7-2	TRBJ1-5	CASSLAGLGVKPQHF	TGTGCCAGCAGCTTAGCGGGGCTCGGTGTCAAGCCCCAGCATTTT
once	TRBD1	TRBV7-9	TRBJ2-7	CASSRTQGQGSYEQYF	TGTGCCAGCAGCCGCACCCAGGGACAGGGCTCCTACGAGCAGTACTTC
NA	NA	TRBV19	TRBJ1-5	CASSITAVGQGPQHF	TGTGCCAGTAGTATAACAGCTGTGGGGCAGGGGCCCCAACATTTT
NA	TRBD2	TRBV7-6	TRBJ2-7	CASSPTTSGGFYEQYF	TGTGCCAGCAGCCCAACGACTAGCGGGGGGTTCTACGAGCAGTACTTC
NA	NA	TRBV5-1	TRBJ1-1	CASTTAQNTEAFF	TGCGCCAGCACGACAGCACAGAACACTGAAGCTTTCTTT
NA	NA	TRBV30	TRBJ1-6	CAWTQGFFNSPLHF	TGTGCCTGGACTCAGGGTTTTTTTAATTCACCCCTCCACTTT
NA	NA	TRBV7-6	TRBJ1-4	CASSKRDFNEKLFF	TGTGCCAGCAGCAAGAGGGACTTTAATGAAAAACTGTTTTTT
NA	NA	TRBV10-1	TRBJ2-7	CASSLGASYEQYF	TGCGCCAGCAGTCTGGGAGCGAGCTACGAGCAGTACTTC
NA	TRBD1	TRBV7-9	TRBJ2-2	CASSSGQGYSTGELFF	TGTGCCAGCAGCTCCGGACAGGGGTATAGCACCGGGGAGCTGTTTTTT
few	TRBD1	TRBV14	TRBJ2-7	CASSLDRGSYEQYF	TGTGCCAGCAGCCTTGACAGGGGGTCCTACGAGCAGTACTTC
NA	NA	TRBV19	TRBJ1-1	CASSIVGGSTEAFF	TGTGCCAGTAGTATAGTGGGGGGTAGCACTGAAGCTTTCTTT
NA	NA	TRBV10-1	TRBJ2-3	CASSETQLVDTQYF	TGCGCCAGCAGTGAGACCCAACTAGTGGATACGCAGTATTTT
NA	TRBD2	TRBV4-2	TRBJ2-1	CASSQGTSGSGEQFF	TGTGCCAGCAGCCAGGGGACTAGCGGGAGCGGTGAGCAGTTCTTC
NA	TRBD2	TRBV5-1	TRBJ2-3	CASSLGRDYTDTQYF	TGCGCCAGCAGCTTGGGTCGGGACTACACAGATACGCAGTATTTT
NA	NA	TRBV5-1	TRBJ1-1	CASSLVGGNVNEAFF	TGCGCCAGCAGCTTGGTGGGGGGGAATGTTAATGAAGCTTTCTTT